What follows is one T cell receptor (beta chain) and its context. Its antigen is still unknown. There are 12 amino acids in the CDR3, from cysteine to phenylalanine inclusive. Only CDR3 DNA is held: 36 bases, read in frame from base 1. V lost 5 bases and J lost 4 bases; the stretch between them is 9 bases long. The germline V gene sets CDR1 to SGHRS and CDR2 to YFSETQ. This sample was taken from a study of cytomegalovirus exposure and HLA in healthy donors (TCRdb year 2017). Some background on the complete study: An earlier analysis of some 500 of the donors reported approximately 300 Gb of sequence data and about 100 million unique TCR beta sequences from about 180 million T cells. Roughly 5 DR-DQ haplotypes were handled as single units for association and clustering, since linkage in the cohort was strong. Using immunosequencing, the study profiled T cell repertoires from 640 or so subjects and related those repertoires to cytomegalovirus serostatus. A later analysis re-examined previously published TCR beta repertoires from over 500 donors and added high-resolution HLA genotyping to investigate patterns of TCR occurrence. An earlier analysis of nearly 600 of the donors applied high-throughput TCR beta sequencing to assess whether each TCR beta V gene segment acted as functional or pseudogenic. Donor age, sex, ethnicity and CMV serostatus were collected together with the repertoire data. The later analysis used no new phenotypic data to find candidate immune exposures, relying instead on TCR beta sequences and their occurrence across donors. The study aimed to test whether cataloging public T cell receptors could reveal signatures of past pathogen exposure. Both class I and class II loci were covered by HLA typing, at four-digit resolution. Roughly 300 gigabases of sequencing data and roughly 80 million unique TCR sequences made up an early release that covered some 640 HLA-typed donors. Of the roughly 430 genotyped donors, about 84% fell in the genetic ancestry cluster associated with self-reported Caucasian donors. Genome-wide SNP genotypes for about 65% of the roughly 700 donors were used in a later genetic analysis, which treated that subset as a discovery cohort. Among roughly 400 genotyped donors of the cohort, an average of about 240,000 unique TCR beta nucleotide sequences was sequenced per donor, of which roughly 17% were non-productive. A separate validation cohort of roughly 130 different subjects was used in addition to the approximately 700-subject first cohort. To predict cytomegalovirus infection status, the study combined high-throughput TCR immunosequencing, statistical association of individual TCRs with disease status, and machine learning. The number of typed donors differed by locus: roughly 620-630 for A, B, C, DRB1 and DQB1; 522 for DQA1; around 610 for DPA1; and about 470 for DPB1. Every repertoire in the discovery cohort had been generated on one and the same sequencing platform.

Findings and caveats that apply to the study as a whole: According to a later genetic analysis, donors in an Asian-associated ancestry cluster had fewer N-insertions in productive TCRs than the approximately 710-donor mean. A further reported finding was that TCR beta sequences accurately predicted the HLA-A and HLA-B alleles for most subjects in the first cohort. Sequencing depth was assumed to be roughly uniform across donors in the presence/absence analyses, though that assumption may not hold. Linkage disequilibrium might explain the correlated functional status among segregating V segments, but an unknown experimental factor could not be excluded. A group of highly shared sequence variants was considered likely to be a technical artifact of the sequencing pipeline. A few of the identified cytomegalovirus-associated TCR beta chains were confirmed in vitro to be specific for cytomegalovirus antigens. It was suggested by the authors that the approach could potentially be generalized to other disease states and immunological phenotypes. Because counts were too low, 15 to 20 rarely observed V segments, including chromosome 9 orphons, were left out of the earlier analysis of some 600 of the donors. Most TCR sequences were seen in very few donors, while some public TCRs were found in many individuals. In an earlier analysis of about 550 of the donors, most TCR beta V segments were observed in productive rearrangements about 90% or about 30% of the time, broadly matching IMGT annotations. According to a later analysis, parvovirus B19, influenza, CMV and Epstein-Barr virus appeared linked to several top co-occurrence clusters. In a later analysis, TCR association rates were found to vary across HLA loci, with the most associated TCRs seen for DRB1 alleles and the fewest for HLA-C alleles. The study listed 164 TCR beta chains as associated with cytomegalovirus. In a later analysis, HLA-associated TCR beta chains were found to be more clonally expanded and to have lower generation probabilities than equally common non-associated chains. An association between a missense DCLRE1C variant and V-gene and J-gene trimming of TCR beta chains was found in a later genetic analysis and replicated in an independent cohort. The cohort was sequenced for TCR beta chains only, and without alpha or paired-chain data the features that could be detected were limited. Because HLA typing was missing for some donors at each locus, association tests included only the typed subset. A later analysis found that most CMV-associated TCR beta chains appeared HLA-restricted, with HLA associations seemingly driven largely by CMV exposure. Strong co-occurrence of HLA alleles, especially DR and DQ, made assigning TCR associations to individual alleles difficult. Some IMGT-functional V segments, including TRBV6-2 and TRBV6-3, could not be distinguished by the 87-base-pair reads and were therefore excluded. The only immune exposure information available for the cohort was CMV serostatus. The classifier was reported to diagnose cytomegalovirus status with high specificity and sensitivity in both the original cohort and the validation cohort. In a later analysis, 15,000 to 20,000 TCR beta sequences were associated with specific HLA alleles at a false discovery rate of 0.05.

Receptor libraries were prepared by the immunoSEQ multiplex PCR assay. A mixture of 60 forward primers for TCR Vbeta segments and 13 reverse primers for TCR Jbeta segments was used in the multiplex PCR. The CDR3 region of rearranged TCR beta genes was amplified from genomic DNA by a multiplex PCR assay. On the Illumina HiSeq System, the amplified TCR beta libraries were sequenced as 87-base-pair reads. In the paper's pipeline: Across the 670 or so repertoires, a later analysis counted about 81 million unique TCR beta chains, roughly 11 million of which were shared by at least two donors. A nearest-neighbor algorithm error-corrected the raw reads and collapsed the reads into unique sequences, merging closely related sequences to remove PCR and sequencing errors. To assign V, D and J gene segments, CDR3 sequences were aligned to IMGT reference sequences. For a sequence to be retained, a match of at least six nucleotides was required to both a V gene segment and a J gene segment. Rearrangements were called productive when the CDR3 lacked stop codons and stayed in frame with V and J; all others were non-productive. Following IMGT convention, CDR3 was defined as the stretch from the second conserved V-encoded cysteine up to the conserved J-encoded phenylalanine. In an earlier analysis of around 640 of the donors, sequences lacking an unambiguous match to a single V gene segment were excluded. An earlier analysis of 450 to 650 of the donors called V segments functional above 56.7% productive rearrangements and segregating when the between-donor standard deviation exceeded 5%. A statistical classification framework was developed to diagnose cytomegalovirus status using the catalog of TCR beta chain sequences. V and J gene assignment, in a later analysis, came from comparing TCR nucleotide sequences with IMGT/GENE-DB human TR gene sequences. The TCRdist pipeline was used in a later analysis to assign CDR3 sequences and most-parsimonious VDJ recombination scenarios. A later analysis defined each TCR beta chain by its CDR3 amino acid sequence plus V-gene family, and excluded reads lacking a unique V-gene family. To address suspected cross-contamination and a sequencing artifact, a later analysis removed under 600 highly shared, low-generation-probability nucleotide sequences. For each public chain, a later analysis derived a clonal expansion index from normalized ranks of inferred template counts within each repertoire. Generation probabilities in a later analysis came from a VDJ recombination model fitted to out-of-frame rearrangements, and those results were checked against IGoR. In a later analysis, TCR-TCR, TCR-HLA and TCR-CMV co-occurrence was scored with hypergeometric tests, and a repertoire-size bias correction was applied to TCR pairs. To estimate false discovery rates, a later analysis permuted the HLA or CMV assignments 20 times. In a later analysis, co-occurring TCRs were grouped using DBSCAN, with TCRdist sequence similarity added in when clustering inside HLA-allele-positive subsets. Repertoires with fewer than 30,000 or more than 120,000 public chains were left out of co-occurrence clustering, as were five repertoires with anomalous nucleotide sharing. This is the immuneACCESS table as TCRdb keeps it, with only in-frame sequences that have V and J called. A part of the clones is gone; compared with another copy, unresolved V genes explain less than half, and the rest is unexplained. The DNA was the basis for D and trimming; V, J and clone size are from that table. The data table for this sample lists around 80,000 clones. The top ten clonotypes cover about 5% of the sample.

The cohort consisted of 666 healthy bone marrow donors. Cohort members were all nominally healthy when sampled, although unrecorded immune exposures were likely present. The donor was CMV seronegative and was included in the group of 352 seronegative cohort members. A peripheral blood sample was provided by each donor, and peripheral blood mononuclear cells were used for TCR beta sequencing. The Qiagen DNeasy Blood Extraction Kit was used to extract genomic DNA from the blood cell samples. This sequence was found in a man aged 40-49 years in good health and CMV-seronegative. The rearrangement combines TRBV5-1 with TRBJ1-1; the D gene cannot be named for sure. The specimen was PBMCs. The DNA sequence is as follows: TGCGCCAGCAGTTCCCTCCCCACTGAAGCTTTCTTT. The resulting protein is CASSSLPTEAFF.